Listed below are T cell receptor beta chains from one sample, sequenced in a study of OX40 agonist ivuxolimab in advanced cancers. Some clones are missing from TCRdb's copy, which holds only in-frame ones; the method was immunoSEQ multiplex PCR. Of 50,000 or so clones listed, 80% to 90% were seen once; the top ten hold 3.5%. The sequencing here drew on CD4+ or CD8+ T cells sorted from blood, taken in a trial of the OX40 agonist ivuxolimab. The receptors originated from an adult with an advanced solid tumor such as melanoma, head and neck, liver or kidney cancer. Both conserved end residues are trimmed from each CDR3. Fields, in order: J gene, V gene, CDR3 protein.

j_call: TRBJ1-1
v_call: TRBV29-1
cdr3_aa: SVGGAF

j_call: TRBJ2-7
v_call: TRBV18
cdr3_aa: ASSPQSGFYEQY

j_call: TRBJ2-7
v_call: TRBV28
cdr3_aa: ASSTTGLSEQY

j_call: TRBJ1-3
v_call: TRBV4-3
cdr3_aa: ASSQDSGFGNTIY

j_call: TRBJ1-3
v_call: TRBV5-8
cdr3_aa: ASSLVGAASGNTIY

j_call: TRBJ2-7
v_call: TRBV11-2
cdr3_aa: ASSLVAGRVSSYEQY

j_call: TRBJ2-7
v_call: TRBV19
cdr3_aa: ASSIGGGYEQY

j_call: TRBJ1-6
v_call: TRBV5-1
cdr3_aa: ASSLGQVLSPLH

j_call: TRBJ1-1
v_call: TRBV6-1
cdr3_aa: ASSSPGNTEAF

j_call: TRBJ2-1
v_call: TRBV5-4
cdr3_aa: ASSLVRNEQF

j_call: TRBJ1-2
v_call: TRBV11-2
cdr3_aa: ASSLDRNYGYT

j_call: TRBJ2-7
v_call: TRBV19
cdr3_aa: ASGDLAYEQY

j_call: TRBJ2-2
v_call: TRBV7-8
cdr3_aa: ASSLGSWGPSNTGELF

j_call: TRBJ2-7
v_call: TRBV7-2
cdr3_aa: ASSPDRTGGTYEQY

j_call: TRBJ1-2
v_call: TRBV2
cdr3_aa: ASITGSANYGYT

j_call: TRBJ2-1
v_call: TRBV7-6
cdr3_aa: ASSLPTGGEQF

j_call: TRBJ2-2
v_call: TRBV5-6
cdr3_aa: ASSLETGAANTGELF

j_call: TRBJ1-5
v_call: TRBV16
cdr3_aa: ASSPGDSNQPQH

j_call: TRBJ2-3
v_call: TRBV6-6
cdr3_aa: ASSRGPSTDTQY

j_call: TRBJ2-7
v_call: TRBV5-5
cdr3_aa: ASSLYSGRDTKQY

j_call: TRBJ1-3
v_call: TRBV6-6
cdr3_aa: ASRKDDDNTIY

j_call: TRBJ2-6
v_call: TRBV28
cdr3_aa: ATGRWSPSSGANVLT

j_call: TRBJ2-3
v_call: TRBV5-1
cdr3_aa: ASSPDRGRTDTQY

j_call: TRBJ2-1
v_call: TRBV7-3
cdr3_aa: ASSPPGVDEQF

j_call: TRBJ2-7
v_call: TRBV28
cdr3_aa: ASSPGQALLGY

j_call: TRBJ2-3
v_call: TRBV7-2
cdr3_aa: ASSPITDTQY

j_call: TRBJ2-5
v_call: TRBV19
cdr3_aa: ASSRRSGTQQETQY

j_call: TRBJ2-2
v_call: TRBV4-3
cdr3_aa: ASSQNGQGLDGELF

j_call: TRBJ1-2
v_call: TRBV29-1
cdr3_aa: SVEDRSGLYGYT

j_call: TRBJ2-3
v_call: TRBV6-1
cdr3_aa: ASSEGARNTQY

j_call: TRBJ2-1
v_call: TRBV29-1
cdr3_aa: SVGRGQPPDEQF

j_call: TRBJ2-7
v_call: TRBV18
cdr3_aa: ASSPPYKSYEQY

j_call: TRBJ1-5
v_call: TRBV5-1
cdr3_aa: ASSLEGSPNQPQH

j_call: TRBJ1-1
v_call: TRBV11-1
cdr3_aa: ASSFQGAVNTEAF

j_call: TRBJ2-1
v_call: TRBV7-3
cdr3_aa: ASSLNDEQF

j_call: TRBJ2-5
v_call: TRBV7-2
cdr3_aa: ASSLSFVQETQY

j_call: TRBJ2-7
v_call: TRBV11-2
cdr3_aa: ASSLVGTGLYEQY

j_call: TRBJ1-3
v_call: TRBV27
cdr3_aa: ATKRAGDWGNTIY

j_call: TRBJ2-7
v_call: TRBV28
cdr3_aa: ASISGAETYEQY

j_call: TRBJ2-4
v_call: TRBV18
cdr3_aa: ASSPGTENIQY

j_call: TRBJ2-2
v_call: TRBV5-6
cdr3_aa: ASSFFWTSGNTGELF

j_call: TRBJ2-7
v_call: TRBV6-1
cdr3_aa: ASSIDRGFHEQY

j_call: TRBJ1-3
v_call: TRBV7-6
cdr3_aa: ASSLTSGTGNTIY

j_call: TRBJ1-2
v_call: TRBV29-1
cdr3_aa: SVVQGSYGYT

j_call: TRBJ2-3
v_call: TRBV6-4
cdr3_aa: ASSVASSKGDTQY

j_call: TRBJ2-1
v_call: TRBV30
cdr3_aa: AWSGKLAWGEQF

j_call: TRBJ2-1
v_call: TRBV11-3
cdr3_aa: ASKGRGSGNEQF

j_call: TRBJ1-5
v_call: TRBV30
cdr3_aa: AWTPGQRNQPQH

j_call: TRBJ1-2
v_call: TRBV19
cdr3_aa: ASSAGQGYGGYT

j_call: TRBJ1-2
v_call: TRBV18
cdr3_aa: ASSSGTGSNYGYT

j_call: TRBJ1-2
v_call: TRBV5-1
cdr3_aa: ASSAQTGNPLGYT

j_call: TRBJ1-2
v_call: TRBV25-1
cdr3_aa: ASRGNTRGYGYT

j_call: TRBJ1-2
v_call: TRBV5-4
cdr3_aa: ASSKRDSYGYT

j_call: TRBJ1-2
v_call: TRBV6-4
cdr3_aa: ASSSTGDYGYT

j_call: TRBJ1-1
v_call: TRBV18
cdr3_aa: ASSPSTNTEAF